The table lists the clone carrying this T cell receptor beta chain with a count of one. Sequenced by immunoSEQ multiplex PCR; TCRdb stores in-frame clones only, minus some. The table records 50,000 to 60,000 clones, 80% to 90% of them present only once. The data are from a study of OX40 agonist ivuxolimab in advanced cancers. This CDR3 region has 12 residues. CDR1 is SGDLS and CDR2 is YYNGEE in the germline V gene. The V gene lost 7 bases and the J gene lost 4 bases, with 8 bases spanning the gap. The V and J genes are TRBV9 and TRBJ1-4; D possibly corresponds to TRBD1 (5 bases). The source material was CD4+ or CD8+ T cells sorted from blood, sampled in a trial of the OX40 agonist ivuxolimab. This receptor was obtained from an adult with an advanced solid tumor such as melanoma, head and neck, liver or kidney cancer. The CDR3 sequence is CASGQLNEKLFF. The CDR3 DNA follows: TGTGCCAGCGGACAACTTAATGAAAAACTGTTTTTT.